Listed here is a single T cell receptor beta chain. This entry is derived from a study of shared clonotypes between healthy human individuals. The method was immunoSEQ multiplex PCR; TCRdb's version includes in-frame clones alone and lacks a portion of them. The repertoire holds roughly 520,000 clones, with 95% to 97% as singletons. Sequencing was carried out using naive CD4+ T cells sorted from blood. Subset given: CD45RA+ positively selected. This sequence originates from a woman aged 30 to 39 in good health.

The CDR3 bases are TGTGCCAGCAGGGGGGCACAGGGGCCCCAAGAGACCCAGTACTTC. The encoded protein is CASRGAQGPQETQYF. This chain uses TRBV28 with TRBJ2-5; 7 bases line up with TRBD1. Looked up from germline, CDR1 is MDHEN and CDR2 is SYDVKM. Losses at the gene ends were 6 bases for V and 1 base for J; bases not matched to a gene: 8. The CDR3 has 15 amino acids. Based on the CDR3 plus reference TRBV28 and TRBJ2-5, the full variable domain is DVKVTQSSRYLVKRTGEKVFLECVQDMDHENMFWYRQDPGLGLRLIYFSYDVKMKEKGDIPEGYSVSREKKERFSLILESASTNQTSMYLCASRGAQGPQETQYFGPGTRLLVL.